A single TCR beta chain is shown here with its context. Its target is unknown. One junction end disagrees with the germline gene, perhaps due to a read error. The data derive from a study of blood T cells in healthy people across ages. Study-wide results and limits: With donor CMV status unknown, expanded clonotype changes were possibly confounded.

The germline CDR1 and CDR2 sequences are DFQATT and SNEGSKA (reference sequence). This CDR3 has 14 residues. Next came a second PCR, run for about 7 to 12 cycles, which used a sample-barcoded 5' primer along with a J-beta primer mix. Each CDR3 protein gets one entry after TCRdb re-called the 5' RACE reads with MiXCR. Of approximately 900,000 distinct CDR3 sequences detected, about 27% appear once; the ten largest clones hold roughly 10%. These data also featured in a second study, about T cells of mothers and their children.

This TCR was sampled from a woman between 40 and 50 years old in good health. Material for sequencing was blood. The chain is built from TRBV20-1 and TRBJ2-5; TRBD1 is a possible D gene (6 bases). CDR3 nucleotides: TGCAGTGCTAGACCGGGACATGGTGGGGAGACCCGGTACTTC. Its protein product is CSARPGHGGETRYF.